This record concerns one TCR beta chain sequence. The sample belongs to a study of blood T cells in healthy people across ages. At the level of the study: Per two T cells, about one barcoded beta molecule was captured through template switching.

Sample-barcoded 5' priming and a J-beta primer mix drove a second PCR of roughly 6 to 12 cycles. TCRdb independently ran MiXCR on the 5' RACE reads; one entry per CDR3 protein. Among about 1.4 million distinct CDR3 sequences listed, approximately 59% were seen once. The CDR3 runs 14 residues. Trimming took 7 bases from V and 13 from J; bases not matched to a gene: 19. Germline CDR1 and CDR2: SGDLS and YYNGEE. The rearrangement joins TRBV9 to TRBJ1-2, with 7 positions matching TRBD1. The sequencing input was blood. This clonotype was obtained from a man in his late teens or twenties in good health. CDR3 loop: CASSTLGDSPRGTF. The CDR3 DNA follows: TGTGCCAGCTCCACACTCGGGGACAGCCCGCGAGGCACCTTC.